A selection of T cell receptor beta chains follows, all from one sample in a study of cytomegalovirus exposure and HLA in healthy donors. Sequencing was performed with immunoSEQ multiplex PCR; in TCRdb, only in-frame clones are kept and a portion is missing. The repertoire consists of 60,000 or so clones, with more than 70% occurring once and the leading ten covering around 21%. What was sequenced was PBMCs. These receptors originate from a woman aged 40-49 years in good health and CMV-seropositive. The CDR3 runs from the conserved cysteine through the conserved F or W. The order of the fields is clone size, V gene, D gene, J gene, CDR3 protein, CDR3 DNA. The D gene is left open where the match is weak. Expanded clones get a size class; other rows say once, few or many, or leave the size out.

clone size: few; V gene: TRBV5-1; D gene: NA; J gene: TRBJ2-5; CDR3 protein: CASSLEARGEETQYF; CDR3 DNA: TGCGCCAGCAGCTTGGAGGCCAGGGGAGAAGAGACCCAGTACTTC
clone size: NA; V gene: TRBV5-1; D gene: NA; J gene: TRBJ1-1; CDR3 protein: CASSFLGGDTEAFF; CDR3 DNA: TGCGCCAGCAGCTTTCTGGGGGGTGACACTGAAGCTTTCTTT
clone size: NA; V gene: TRBV4-1; D gene: TRBD1; J gene: TRBJ2-1; CDR3 protein: CASSQKLTGVSNEQFF; CDR3 DNA: TGCGCCAGCAGCCAGAAACTGACAGGGGTCAGCAATGAGCAGTTCTTC
clone size: NA; V gene: TRBV4-1; D gene: TRBD2; J gene: TRBJ2-5; CDR3 protein: CASSSNPPSGRARETQYF; CDR3 DNA: TGCGCCAGCAGCTCAAACCCCCCTAGCGGGAGAGCCCGAGAGACCCAGTACTTC
clone size: NA; V gene: TRBV6-5; D gene: NA; J gene: TRBJ1-4; CDR3 protein: CASRPTQGMGEKLFF; CDR3 DNA: TGTGCCAGCAGACCCACCCAGGGGATGGGGGAAAAACTGTTTTTT
clone size: NA; V gene: TRBV4-1; D gene: TRBD1; J gene: TRBJ1-4; CDR3 protein: CASSQLGQGAEANEKLFF; CDR3 DNA: TGCGCCAGCAGCCAACTCGGACAGGGGGCGGAGGCTAATGAAAAACTGTTTTTT
clone size: NA; V gene: TRBV11-1; D gene: NA; J gene: TRBJ1-1; CDR3 protein: CASSLVTGRAEAFF; CDR3 DNA: TGTGCCAGCAGCTTAGTGACAGGTCGGGCTGAAGCTTTCTTT
clone size: NA; V gene: TRBV30; D gene: TRBD2; J gene: TRBJ2-1; CDR3 protein: CAWSAAGAFYNEQFF; CDR3 DNA: TGTGCCTGGAGTGCAGCGGGGGCTTTCTACAATGAGCAGTTCTTC
clone size: NA; V gene: TRBV27; D gene: NA; J gene: TRBJ1-4; CDR3 protein: CASSFLGQNEKLFF; CDR3 DNA: TGTGCCAGCAGTTTTTTGGGGCAGAATGAAAAACTGTTTTTT
clone size: NA; V gene: TRBV29-1; D gene: TRBD1; J gene: TRBJ1-1; CDR3 protein: CSVEGQGNTEAFF; CDR3 DNA: TGCAGCGTGGAAGGACAGGGGAACACTGAAGCTTTCTTT
clone size: NA; V gene: TRBV5-1; D gene: TRBD2; J gene: TRBJ2-6; CDR3 protein: CASSFRGSLASGSSGANVLTF; CDR3 DNA: TGCGCCAGCAGCTTCAGAGGGTCCCTGGCTAGCGGTAGCTCTGGGGCCAACGTCCTGACTTTC
clone size: NA; V gene: TRBV27; D gene: NA; J gene: TRBJ2-7; CDR3 protein: CASSFQAAYEQYF; CDR3 DNA: TGTGCCAGCAGTTTCCAGGCCGCCTACGAGCAGTACTTC
clone size: NA; V gene: TRBV30; D gene: NA; J gene: TRBJ2-7; CDR3 protein: CAWSVAGPPHSYEQYF; CDR3 DNA: TGTGCCTGGAGTGTGGCAGGGCCTCCCCACTCCTACGAGCAGTACTTC
clone size: NA; V gene: TRBV30; D gene: TRBD1; J gene: TRBJ1-2; CDR3 protein: CAYEGTGKYYGYTF; CDR3 DNA: TGTGCCTACGAAGGGACAGGAAAATATTATGGCTACACCTTC
clone size: NA; V gene: TRBV5-6; D gene: TRBD2; J gene: TRBJ2-3; CDR3 protein: CASCPLPTTSGAGDTQYF; CDR3 DNA: TGTGCCAGCTGCCCTCTCCCAACGACTAGCGGGGCCGGAGATACGCAGTATTTT
clone size: NA; V gene: TRBV18; D gene: TRBD1; J gene: TRBJ1-6; CDR3 protein: CASSPSAGGDSPLHF; CDR3 DNA: TGTGCCAGCTCACCAAGCGCAGGGGGAGATTCACCCCTCCACTTT
clone size: NA; V gene: TRBV30; D gene: TRBD1; J gene: TRBJ1-2; CDR3 protein: CAWSSDRGLDGYTF; CDR3 DNA: TGTGCCTGGAGCTCGGACAGGGGGCTGGATGGCTACACCTTC
clone size: NA; V gene: TRBV30; D gene: NA; J gene: TRBJ1-4; CDR3 protein: CAWSPPGANEKLFF; CDR3 DNA: TGTGCCTGGAGTCCCCCGGGAGCTAATGAAAAACTGTTTTTT
clone size: NA; V gene: TRBV20-1; D gene: NA; J gene: TRBJ2-3; CDR3 protein: CSARTGDTQYF; CDR3 DNA: TGCAGTGCTAGGACTGGAGATACGCAGTATTTT
clone size: NA; V gene: TRBV19; D gene: TRBD2; J gene: TRBJ2-1; CDR3 protein: CASRRWTSGSYNEQFF; CDR3 DNA: TGTGCCAGTAGACGATGGACTAGCGGGTCTTACAATGAGCAGTTCTTC
clone size: NA; V gene: TRBV6-5; D gene: NA; J gene: TRBJ1-2; CDR3 protein: CASSSLRLGRAGYTF; CDR3 DNA: TGTGCCAGCAGTTCACTCCGCCTCGGTAGAGCTGGCTACACCTTC
clone size: many; V gene: TRBV6-4; D gene: TRBD2; J gene: TRBJ2-3; CDR3 protein: CASSDSSGGTDTQYF; CDR3 DNA: TGTGCCAGCAGTGACTCTAGCGGGGGCACAGATACGCAGTATTTT
clone size: NA; V gene: TRBV7-9; D gene: TRBD1; J gene: TRBJ1-1; CDR3 protein: CASSFKGGAEAFF; CDR3 DNA: TGTGCCAGCAGCTTTAAAGGGGGCGCGGAAGCTTTCTTT
clone size: NA; V gene: TRBV6-6; D gene: TRBD1; J gene: TRBJ2-7; CDR3 protein: CASSSFMGQGAYEQYF; CDR3 DNA: TGTGCCAGCAGTTCCTTCATGGGACAGGGGGCCTACGAGCAGTACTTC
clone size: NA; V gene: TRBV18; D gene: TRBD1; J gene: TRBJ1-1; CDR3 protein: CASSPVQGSEAFF; CDR3 DNA: TGTGCCAGCTCACCGGTACAGGGGTCTGAAGCTTTCTTT
clone size: NA; V gene: TRBV19; D gene: NA; J gene: TRBJ2-1; CDR3 protein: CASSVTGIRNEQFF; CDR3 DNA: TGTGCCAGTAGTGTGACAGGAATCCGCAATGAGCAGTTCTTC
clone size: few; V gene: TRBV10-2; D gene: NA; J gene: TRBJ2-7; CDR3 protein: CASGTPPLSVEQYF; CDR3 DNA: TGCGCCAGCGGGACTCCCCCTCTGAGCGTCGAGCAGTACTTC
clone size: NA; V gene: TRBV27; D gene: TRBD1; J gene: TRBJ2-2; CDR3 protein: CASSLFPETGGYTGELFF; CDR3 DNA: TGTGCCAGCAGTTTATTCCCCGAGACAGGGGGCTATACCGGGGAGCTGTTTTTT
clone size: NA; V gene: TRBV7-9; D gene: NA; J gene: TRBJ2-3; CDR3 protein: CASSSRGSDTQYF; CDR3 DNA: TGTGCCAGCAGCTCCAGAGGGTCGGATACGCAGTATTTT
clone size: NA; V gene: TRBV7-2; D gene: TRBD1; J gene: TRBJ2-7; CDR3 protein: CASSLSPTGNYEQYF; CDR3 DNA: TGTGCCAGCAGCTTATCCCCGACAGGGAACTACGAGCAGTACTTC
clone size: NA; V gene: TRBV6-1; D gene: NA; J gene: TRBJ2-3; CDR3 protein: CASSGTVDTQYF; CDR3 DNA: TGTGCCAGCAGTGGTACTGTAGATACGCAGTATTTT
clone size: NA; V gene: TRBV11-1; D gene: TRBD1; J gene: TRBJ1-2; CDR3 protein: CASSGQGDYGYTF; CDR3 DNA: TGTGCCAGCAGCGGACAGGGAGACTATGGCTACACCTTC
clone size: few; V gene: TRBV6-1; D gene: NA; J gene: TRBJ1-2; CDR3 protein: CASRKGEDPRGGYTF; CDR3 DNA: TGTGCCAGCAGGAAAGGGGAAGACCCAAGGGGTGGCTACACCTTC
clone size: NA; V gene: TRBV5-1; D gene: TRBD1; J gene: TRBJ1-4; CDR3 protein: CASSPAGQQKLFF; CDR3 DNA: TGCGCCAGCAGCCCCGCGGGACAGCAAAAACTGTTTTTT
clone size: few; V gene: TRBV2; D gene: NA; J gene: TRBJ2-1; CDR3 protein: CASSPVETSQFF; CDR3 DNA: TGTGCCAGCAGCCCCGTGGAGACCTCACAGTTCTTC
clone size: once; V gene: TRBV5-6; D gene: NA; J gene: TRBJ1-1; CDR3 protein: CASSRRREAFF; CDR3 DNA: TGTGCCAGCAGCCGGCGGCGTGAAGCTTTCTTT
clone size: NA; V gene: TRBV5-6; D gene: NA; J gene: TRBJ1-2; CDR3 protein: CASRDLIPYRDFGYGYTF; CDR3 DNA: TGTGCCAGCCGCGACTTAATTCCTTACAGGGATTTTGGCTATGGCTACACCTTC
clone size: NA; V gene: TRBV28; D gene: NA; J gene: TRBJ1-5; CDR3 protein: CASTRGNQPQHF; CDR3 DNA: TGTGCCAGCACTAGGGGGAATCAGCCCCAGCATTTT
clone size: once; V gene: TRBV11-2; D gene: TRBD1; J gene: TRBJ2-6; CDR3 protein: CASRPGTGFSGANVLTF; CDR3 DNA: TGTGCCAGCAGGCCCGGGACAGGGTTCTCTGGGGCCAACGTCCTGACTTTC
clone size: NA; V gene: TRBV6-1; D gene: TRBD2; J gene: TRBJ2-7; CDR3 protein: CASSAIGGRDGSYEQYF; CDR3 DNA: TGTGCCAGCAGTGCCATCGGGGGGAGGGACGGCTCCTACGAGCAGTACTTC
clone size: NA; V gene: TRBV9; D gene: NA; J gene: TRBJ1-1; CDR3 protein: CASSVDVRTEAFF; CDR3 DNA: TGTGCCAGCAGCGTAGATGTTCGGACTGAAGCTTTCTTT
clone size: NA; V gene: TRBV2; D gene: NA; J gene: TRBJ1-3; CDR3 protein: CASSRGSGNTIYF; CDR3 DNA: TGTGCCAGCTCCCGGGGCTCTGGAAACACCATATATTTT
clone size: NA; V gene: TRBV27; D gene: NA; J gene: TRBJ1-2; CDR3 protein: CASTLTPTGRYGYTF; CDR3 DNA: TGTGCCAGCACCCTTACCCCAACAGGCCGCTATGGCTACACCTTC
clone size: NA; V gene: TRBV27; D gene: NA; J gene: TRBJ1-1; CDR3 protein: CASRSLTGSMNTEAFF; CDR3 DNA: TGTGCCAGCAGATCCTTAACAGGGTCCATGAACACTGAAGCTTTCTTT
clone size: NA; V gene: TRBV12-5; D gene: TRBD1; J gene: TRBJ1-1; CDR3 protein: CASGLALQGEAFF; CDR3 DNA: TGTGCTAGTGGTTTGGCCCTACAGGGGGAAGCTTTCTTT
clone size: NA; V gene: TRBV11-2; D gene: NA; J gene: TRBJ1-2; CDR3 protein: CASSLDPNYGYTF; CDR3 DNA: TGTGCCAGCAGCTTAGACCCGAACTATGGCTACACCTTC
clone size: NA; V gene: TRBV7-3; D gene: TRBD2; J gene: TRBJ2-3; CDR3 protein: CASSPRGGDTQYF; CDR3 DNA: TGTGCCAGCAGCCCCCGGGGAGGGGATACGCAGTATTTT